The sequence of this TCR beta chain was determined in a study of blood T cell repertoires in COVID-19. Turning to the study itself: Italy, Spain and the United States were the sources of the convalescent and acute COVID-19 samples. Nucleic acid was either cDNA or gDNA, and it came from T cells, B-cell-depleted T cells, or PBMCs.

CDR1 and CDR2 (germline): SGHRS, YFSETQ. The CDR3 has 15 amino acids. The germline V and J ends were trimmed by 5 bases and 5 bases, with 20 bases remaining between them. Per the original methods: The authors estimated nucleated cell counts from reference gene primer amplification. Clones were sequenced by immunoSEQ multiplex PCR, and TCRdb holds only the in-frame ones, with some missing. V and J calls and clone size are as listed in that table; D and trimming were resolved from the DNA. The table lists approximately 27,000 clones, about 94% of them singletons. The chain has TRBV5-1 and TRBJ2-7; D possibly corresponds to TRBD1 (6 bases). The source of this sequence is a human donor with active COVID-19. The donor label of this sample is uncertain. Material for sequencing was peripheral blood. CDR3 loop: CASRPVGGRINEQYF. The CDR3 region has the DNA TGCGCCAGCAGACCCGTAGGGGGTAGAATCAACGAGCAGTACTTC.